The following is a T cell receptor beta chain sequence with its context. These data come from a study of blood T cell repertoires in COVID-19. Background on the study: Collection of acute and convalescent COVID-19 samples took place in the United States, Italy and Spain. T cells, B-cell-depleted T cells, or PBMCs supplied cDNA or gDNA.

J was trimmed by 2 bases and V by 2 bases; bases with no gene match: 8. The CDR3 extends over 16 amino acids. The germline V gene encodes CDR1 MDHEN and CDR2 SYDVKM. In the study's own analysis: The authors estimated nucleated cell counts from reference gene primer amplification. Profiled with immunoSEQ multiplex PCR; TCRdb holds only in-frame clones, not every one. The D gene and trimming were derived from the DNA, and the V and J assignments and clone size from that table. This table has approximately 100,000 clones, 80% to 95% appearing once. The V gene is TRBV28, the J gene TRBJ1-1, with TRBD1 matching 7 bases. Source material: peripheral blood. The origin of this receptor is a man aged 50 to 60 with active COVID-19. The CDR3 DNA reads TGTGCCAGCAGTTTAAAGGGCAGGGGGGCAAACACTGAAGCTTTCTTT. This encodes CASSLKGRGANTEAFF. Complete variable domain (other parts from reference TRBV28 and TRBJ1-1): DVKVTQSSRYLVKRTGEKVFLECVQDMDHENMFWYRQDPGLGLRLIYFSYDVKMKEKGDIPEGYSVSREKKERFSLILESASTNQTSMYLCASSLKGRGANTEAFFGQGTRLTVV.